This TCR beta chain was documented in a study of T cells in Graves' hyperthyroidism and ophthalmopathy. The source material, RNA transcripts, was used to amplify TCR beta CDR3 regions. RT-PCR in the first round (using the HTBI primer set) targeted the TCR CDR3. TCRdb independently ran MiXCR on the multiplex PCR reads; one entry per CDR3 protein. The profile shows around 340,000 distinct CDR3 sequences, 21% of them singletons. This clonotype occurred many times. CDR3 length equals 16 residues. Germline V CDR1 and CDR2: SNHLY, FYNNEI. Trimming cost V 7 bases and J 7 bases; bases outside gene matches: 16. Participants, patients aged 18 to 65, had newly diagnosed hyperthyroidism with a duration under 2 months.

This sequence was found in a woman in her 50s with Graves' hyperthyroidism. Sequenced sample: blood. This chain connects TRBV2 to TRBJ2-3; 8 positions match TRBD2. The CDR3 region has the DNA TGTGCCAGCATAGAAAGCGGCGGGGGGCTAGTGCATACGCAGTATTTT. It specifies CASIESGGGLVHTQYF.